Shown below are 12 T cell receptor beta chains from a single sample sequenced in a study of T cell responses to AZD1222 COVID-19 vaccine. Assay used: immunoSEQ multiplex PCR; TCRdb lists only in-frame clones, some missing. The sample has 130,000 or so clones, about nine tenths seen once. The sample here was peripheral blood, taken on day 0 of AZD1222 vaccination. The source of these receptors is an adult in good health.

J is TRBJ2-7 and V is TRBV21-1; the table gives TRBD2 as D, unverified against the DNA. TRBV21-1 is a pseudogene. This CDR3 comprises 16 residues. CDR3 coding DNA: TGTGCCAGCAGCAAGGCCTCGGGGGGCATTTGGGGCGAGCAGTACTTC. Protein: CASSKASGGIWGEQYF.

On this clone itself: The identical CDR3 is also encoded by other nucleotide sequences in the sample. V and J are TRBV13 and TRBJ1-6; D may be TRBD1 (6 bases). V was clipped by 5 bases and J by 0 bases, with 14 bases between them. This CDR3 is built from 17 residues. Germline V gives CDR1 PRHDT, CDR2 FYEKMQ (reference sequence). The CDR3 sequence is CASSPPRGSSYNSPLHF. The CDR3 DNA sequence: TGTGCCAGCAGCCCCCCTAGGGGGAGCTCCTATAATTCACCCCTCCACTTT.

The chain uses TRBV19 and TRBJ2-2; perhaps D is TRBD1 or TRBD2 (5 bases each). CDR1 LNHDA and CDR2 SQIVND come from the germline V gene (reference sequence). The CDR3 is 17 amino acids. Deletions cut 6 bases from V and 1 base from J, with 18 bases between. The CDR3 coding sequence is TGTGCCAGTAGCCCTGGGGGTCGGGGCTTGAACACCGGGGAGCTGTTTTTT. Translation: CASSPGGRGLNTGELFF.

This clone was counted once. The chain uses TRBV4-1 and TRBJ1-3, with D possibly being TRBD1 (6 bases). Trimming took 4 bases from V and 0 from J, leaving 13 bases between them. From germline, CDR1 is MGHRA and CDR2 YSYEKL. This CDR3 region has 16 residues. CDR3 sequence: CASSPPGQISGNTIYF. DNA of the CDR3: TGCGCCAGCAGCCCCCCCGGACAGATCTCTGGAAACACCATATATTTT.

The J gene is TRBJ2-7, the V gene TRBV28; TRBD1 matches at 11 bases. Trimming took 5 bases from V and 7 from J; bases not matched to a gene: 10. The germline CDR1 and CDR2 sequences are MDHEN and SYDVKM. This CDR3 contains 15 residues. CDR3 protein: CASSLRTGGVGEQYF. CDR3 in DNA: TGTGCCAGCAGTCTCAGGACAGGGGGCGTGGGGGAGCAGTACTTC.

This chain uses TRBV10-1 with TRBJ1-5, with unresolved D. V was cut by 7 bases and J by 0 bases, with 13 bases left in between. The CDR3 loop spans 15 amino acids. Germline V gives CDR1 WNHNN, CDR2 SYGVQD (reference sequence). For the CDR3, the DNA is TGCGCCAGCACCCCCAGGTGGTATAGCAATCAGCCCCAGCATTTT. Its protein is CASTPRWYSNQPQHF.

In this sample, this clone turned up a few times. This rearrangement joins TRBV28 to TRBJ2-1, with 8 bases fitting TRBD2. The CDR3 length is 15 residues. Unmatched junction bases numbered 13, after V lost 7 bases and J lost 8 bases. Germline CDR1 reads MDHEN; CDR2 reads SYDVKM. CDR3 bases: TGTGCCAGCAATCGTTTAGCGGGGCCACCCCATGAGCAGTTCTTC. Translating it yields CASNRLAGPPHEQFF.

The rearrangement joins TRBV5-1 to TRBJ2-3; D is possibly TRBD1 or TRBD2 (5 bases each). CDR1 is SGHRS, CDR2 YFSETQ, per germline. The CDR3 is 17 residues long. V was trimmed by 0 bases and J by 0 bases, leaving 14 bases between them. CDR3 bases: TGCGCCAGCAGCTTGGCCGGGACGGCTGCTAGCACAGATACGCAGTATTTT. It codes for CASSLAGTAASTDTQYF.

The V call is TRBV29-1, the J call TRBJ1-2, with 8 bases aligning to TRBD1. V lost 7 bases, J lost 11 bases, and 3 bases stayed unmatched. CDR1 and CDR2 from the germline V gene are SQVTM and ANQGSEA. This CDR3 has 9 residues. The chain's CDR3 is CSADRGYTF. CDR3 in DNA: TGCAGCGCAGACAGGGGTTACACCTTC.

The CDR3 here is CASSTRPGLETQYF. CDR3 in DNA: TGTGCCAGTAGTACGAGACCGGGACTGGAGACCCAGTACTTC. V usage is TRBV19 and J usage is TRBJ2-5; D is possibly TRBD2 (6 bases). Per germline, CDR1 LNHDA and CDR2 SQIVND (reference sequence). The CDR3 runs 14 residues. V lost 4 bases and J lost 5, with 14 bases in between.

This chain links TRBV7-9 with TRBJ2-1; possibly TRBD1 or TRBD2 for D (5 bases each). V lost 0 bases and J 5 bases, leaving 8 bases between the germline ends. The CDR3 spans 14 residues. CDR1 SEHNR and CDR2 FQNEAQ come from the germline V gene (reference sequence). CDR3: CASSLAGTDNEQFF. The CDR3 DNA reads TGTGCCAGCAGCTTAGCCGGGACGGACAATGAGCAGTTCTTC.

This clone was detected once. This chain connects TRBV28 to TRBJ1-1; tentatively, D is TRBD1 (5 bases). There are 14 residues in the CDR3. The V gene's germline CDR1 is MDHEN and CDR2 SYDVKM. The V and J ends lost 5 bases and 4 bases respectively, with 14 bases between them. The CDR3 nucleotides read TGTGCCAGCAGTACCAATGGGGGGAGCACTGAAGCTTTCTTT. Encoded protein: CASSTNGGSTEAFF.